The 21 T cell receptor beta chains presented below share a single source sample, sequenced in a study of graft-versus-host responses after intestinal transplantation. Only in-frame clones appear in the TCRdb table, and some are missing; sequencing was by immunoSEQ multiplex PCR. The sample contains about 80,000 clones, 85% to 90% of which appear only once. No antigens are known for them. This specimen was unstimulated CD4+ T cells sorted from spleen or lymph node cells, taken before intestinal transplant. The receptor set was obtained from a human donor who received an intestinal transplant.

In the case of this clone: A read error may produce the germline difference seen at one junction end. The rearrangement links TRBV15 to TRBJ2-6; D unclear. Germline V CDR1 and CDR2: LNHNV, YYDKDF (reference sequence). CDR3 length: 15 residues. CDR3: CAASRGATGANVLTF. The CDR3 DNA sequence: TGTGCCGCCAGCAGAGGAGCTACTGGGGCCAACGTCCTGACTTTC.

The V gene is TRBV9, the J gene TRBJ2-1, with D perhaps matching TRBD2 (7 bases). CDR1 is SGDLS and CDR2 is YYNGEE in the germline V gene. The CDR3 is 17 amino acids. V lost 3 bases and J lost 6, with 22 bases in between. The CDR3: CASSARWGAGALNEQFF. The CDR3 region has the DNA TGTGCCAGCAGCGCCCGGTGGGGGGCGGGAGCACTCAATGAGCAGTTCTTC.

This chain uses TRBV5-4 with TRBJ1-4, with 9 bases aligning to TRBD1. Germline CDR1 reads SGHNT; CDR2 reads YYREEE (reference sequence). The CDR3 sequence is 14 residues long. Trimming at V came to 4 bases and at J to 8 bases, leaving 6 bases not matched to a gene. The CDR3 coding sequence is TGTGCCAGCAGCCACAGGGGGCTCGGGGAAAAACTGTTTTTT. The encoded protein is CASSHRGLGEKLFF. The full variable domain, completed using reference TRBV5-4 and TRBJ1-4, is ETGVTQSPTHLIKTRGQQVTLRCSSQSGHNTVSWYQQALGQGPQFIFQYYREEENGRGNFPPRFSGLQFPNYSSELNVNALELDDSALYLCASSHRGLGEKLFFGSGTQLSVL.

V and J are TRBV9 and TRBJ2-1, with TRBD2 identical over 7 bases. The CDR3 length is 14 residues. Germline values: CDR1 SGDLS, CDR2 YYNGEE. After removal of 3 bases from V and 9 bases from J, the junction contained 9 bases not matched to a gene. The CDR3 loop is CASSATGGISEQFF. The CDR3 DNA sequence: TGTGCCAGCAGCGCGACGGGAGGAATCAGTGAGCAGTTCTTC.

This chain uses TRBV4-2 with TRBJ1-6; 10 nucleotides line up with TRBD1. The junction had 8 bases not matched to a gene; V was cut back by 0 bases and J by 9 bases. CDR3 size: 17 residues. Germline V gene sequence: CDR1 LGHNA, CDR2 YNFKEQ. As DNA, the CDR3 is TGTGCCAGCAGCCAAGAGTGGCAGGACAGGGGGGCTTCACCCCTCCACTTT. Residues: CASSQEWQDRGASPLHF.

V is TRBV6-1 and J is TRBJ2-5; weak D call: TRBD2 (5 bases). The CDR3 is 15 amino acids. Trimming shortened V by 2 bases and J by 4 bases, and 14 bases separated the two germline ends. From germline, CDR1 is MNHNS and CDR2 SASEGT. The CDR3 sequence: CASSEWQARGETQYF. The CDR3 DNA reads TGTGCCAGCAGTGAATGGCAGGCCCGGGGAGAGACCCAGTACTTC.

The chain employs TRBV15 and TRBJ2-7; no clear D gene. The V gene lost 0 bases and the J gene lost 6 bases, with 6 bases spanning the gap. The CDR3 has 12 residues. The germline CDR1 and CDR2 sequences are LNHNV and YYDKDF (reference sequence). The CDR3 DNA reads as TGTGCCACCAGCAGAGAAGGCGGCGAGCAGTACTTC. This translates into CATSREGGEQYF.

The rearrangement uses TRBV6-1 and TRBJ2-3; TRBD2 aligns across 12 bases. The CDR3 runs 15 residues. V was clipped by 7 bases and J by 2 bases; unmatched bases: 4. Germline V gene sequence: CDR1 MNHNS, CDR2 SASEGT. The CDR3 loop is CASTGLAGTTDTQYF. CDR3 nucleotides: TGTGCCAGCACTGGACTAGCGGGGACCACAGATACGCAGTATTTT.

V usage is TRBV5-4 and J usage is TRBJ2-1, with TRBD2 as a possible D gene (6 bases). Germline V gene data show CDR1 as SGHNT and CDR2 as YYREEE (reference sequence). Deletions cut 1 base from V and 12 bases from J, with 17 bases between. This CDR3 spans 14 amino acids. CDR3 amino acids: CASSLPREQGGQFF. The CDR3 nucleotides are TGTGCCAGCAGCTTGCCCCGGGAGCAGGGTGGGCAGTTCTTC.

This chain connects TRBV19 to TRBJ1-1; possibly TRBD1 for D (6 bases). Germline V CDR1 and CDR2: LNHDA, SQIVND (reference sequence). V was pared by 3 bases and J by 4 bases, with 18 bases between. The length of the CDR3 is 16 residues. CDR3 loop: CASSIRQGRFSTEAFF. CDR3 in DNA: TGTGCCAGTAGTATCCGGCAGGGGCGTTTCAGCACTGAAGCTTTCTTT.

The chain employs TRBV7-3 and TRBJ2-3; D is unclear. This CDR3 spans 14 amino acids. Germline CDR1 SGHTA, CDR2 FQGTGA. Trimming stripped 0 bases from V and 4 bases from J, with 8 bases between. The CDR3 coding sequence is TGTGCCAGCAGCTTAACGAGCGTTTCAGATACGCAGTATTTT. Amino acid sequence: CASSLTSVSDTQYF. Full variable domain (outside the CDR3, taken from reference TRBV7-3 and TRBJ2-3): GAGVSQTPSNKVTEKGKYVELRCDPISGHTALYWYRQSLGQGPEFLIYFQGTGAADDSGLPNDRFFAVRPEGSVSTLKIQRTERGDSAVYLCASSLTSVSDTQYFGPGTRLTVL.

V usage is TRBV6-4 and J usage is TRBJ2-5, with TRBD1 as a possible D gene (5 bases). This CDR3 has 14 residues. Germline loops: CDR1 MRHNA, CDR2 SNTAGT. The ends were cut back, 3 bases at V and 3 bases at J, with 11 bases in the middle. The CDR3 DNA sequence: TGTGCCAGCAGTGAAGACAGATCCGAAGAGACCCAGTACTTC. Its translation is CASSEDRSEETQYF.

The chain couples TRBV5-4 to TRBJ1-2, with D perhaps matching TRBD1 (5 bases). Trimming took 0 bases from V and 4 from J, leaving 13 bases between them. This CDR3 has 15 amino acids. Germline loops: CDR1 SGHNT, CDR2 YYREEE (reference sequence). The CDR3 sequence is CASSLERGGPYGYTF. The CDR3 nucleotides are TGTGCCAGCAGCTTGGAGCGGGGGGGTCCCTATGGCTACACCTTC.

This chain connects TRBV7-9 to TRBJ1-5; D may be TRBD1 (6 bases). V was clipped by 10 bases and J by 0 bases, with 13 bases between them. CDR3 length: 14 residues. Germline loops: CDR1 SEHNR, CDR2 FQNEAQ (reference sequence). CDR3 residues: CATSGEYSNQPQHF. CDR3 nucleotide sequence: TGTGCCACCTCAGGGGAATATAGCAATCAGCCCCAGCATTTT.

V and J are TRBV29-1 and TRBJ1-2; possible D gene TRBD1, 6 bases. Trimming removed 4 bases at V and 5 bases at J, with 14 bases between. The CDR3 length is 13 residues. Germline values: CDR1 SQVTM, CDR2 ANQGSEA. The CDR3 DNA reads TGCAGCGTTGGGGGGGGCCCCCTTTATGGCTACACCTTC. Its protein is CSVGGGPLYGYTF.

V gene TRBV30 combines with J gene TRBJ1-6; the D gene is possibly TRBD1 (5 bases). Germline assignment: CDR1 GTSNPN and CDR2 SVGIG (reference sequence). CDR3 size: 16 residues. Trimming took off 5 bases at V and 8 bases at J, with 22 bases between the two ends. The CDR3 spells CAWQIGGKVYDSPLHF. The CDR3 DNA sequence: TGTGCCTGGCAGATCGGGGGGAAAGTTTATGATTCACCCCTCCACTTT.

The V and J genes are TRBV27 and TRBJ1-2, with TRBD1 as a possible D gene (6 bases). CDR1 and CDR2 from the germline V gene are MNHEY and SMNVEV (reference sequence). The CDR3 sequence is 16 residues long. V was pared by 7 bases and J by 4 bases, with 22 bases between. In DNA form, the CDR3 reads TGTGCCAGCACCTTGTACCGACAGGCTACTTTCTATGGCTACACCTTC. Protein: CASTLYRQATFYGYTF.

This clone was detected only once. The chain carries TRBV5-5 and TRBJ2-3; perhaps TRBD2 as D (7 bases). V was shortened by 0 bases and J by 1 base, with 18 bases between the two germline ends. The length of the CDR3 is 18 residues. CDR1 and CDR2 (germline): SGHKS, YYEKEE (reference sequence). CDR3 in amino acids: CASSLVGGQGVGTDTQYF. Here the CDR3 DNA reads TGTGCCAGCAGCTTGGTGGGGGGGCAGGGTGTGGGCACAGATACGCAGTATTTT.

This rearrangement joins TRBV5-4 to TRBJ2-6; 8 bases align to TRBD1. Losses at the gene ends were 0 bases for V and 0 bases for J; bases not matched to a gene: 5. This CDR3 is built from 18 residues. Germline values: CDR1 SGHNT, CDR2 YYREEE (reference sequence). The CDR3 sequence: CASSLGQGITSGANVLTF. The CDR3, as DNA: TGTGCCAGCAGCTTGGGACAGGGGATAACCTCTGGGGCCAACGTCCTGACTTTC.

This clone is a singleton in its sample. This chain uses TRBV4-2 with TRBJ2-1, with 8 bases matching TRBD2. Germline CDR1 is LGHNA and CDR2 is YNFKEQ. This CDR3 spans 16 amino acids. V trimming: 2 bases; J trimming: 4 bases; junction bases outside the gene matches: 7. CDR3 sequence reads: CASSQPGGPIYNEQFF. Written as DNA, the CDR3 is TGTGCCAGCAGCCAACCGGGAGGGCCGATTTACAATGAGCAGTTCTTC.

The chain uses TRBV6-5 and TRBJ2-1; D might be TRBD2 (6 bases). The CDR3 loop spans 13 amino acids. Germline V gene sequence: CDR1 MNHEY, CDR2 SVGAGI. With 1 base removed from V and 7 bases from J, the gap between germline ends came to 8 bases. The CDR3 region is CASSYFGGNEQFF. The CDR3 DNA is TGTGCCAGCAGTTACTTCGGGGGAAATGAGCAGTTCTTC.